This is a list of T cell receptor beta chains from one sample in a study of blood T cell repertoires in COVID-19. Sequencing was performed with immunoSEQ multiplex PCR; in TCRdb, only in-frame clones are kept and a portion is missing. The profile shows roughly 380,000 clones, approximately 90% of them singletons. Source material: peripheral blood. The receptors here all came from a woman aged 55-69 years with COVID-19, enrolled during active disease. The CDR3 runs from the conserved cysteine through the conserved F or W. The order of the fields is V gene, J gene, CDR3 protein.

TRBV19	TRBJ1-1	CASSEGQGTEAFF
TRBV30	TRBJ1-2	CAWSVSRTGGYTF
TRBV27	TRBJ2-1	CASSLNPGVFNEQFF
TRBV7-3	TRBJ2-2	CASSSLVQGDTGELFF
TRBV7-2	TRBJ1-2	CASSSYFGDSYGYTF
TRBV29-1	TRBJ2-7	CSATDRSSYEQYF
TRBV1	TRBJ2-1	CTSSQGGGRREQFF
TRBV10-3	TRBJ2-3	CAISSQGQGGYF
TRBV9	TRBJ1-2	CASSVAARRGYGYTF
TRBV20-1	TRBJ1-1	CSAKQGPEAFF
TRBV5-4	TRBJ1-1	CASSNSGGGRAMTFF
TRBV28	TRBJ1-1	CASRVDGSEAFF
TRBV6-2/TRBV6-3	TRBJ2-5	CASSYWTSGAGETQYF
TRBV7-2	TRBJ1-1	CASSVAQYEAFF
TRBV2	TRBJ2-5	CASTGLQETQYF
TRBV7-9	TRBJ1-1	CASLRFGGSTEAFF
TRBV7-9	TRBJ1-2	CASGFSNYGYTF
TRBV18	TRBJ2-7	CASSPGAGSYYEQYF
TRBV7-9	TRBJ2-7	CASSSPTGGTYEQYF
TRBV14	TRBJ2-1	CASSPPLAMNEQFF
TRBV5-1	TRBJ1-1	CASSHGTTNTEAFF
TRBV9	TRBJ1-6	CASSQHGQANSPLHF
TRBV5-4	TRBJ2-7	CASSLGGNYEQYF
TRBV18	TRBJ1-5	CASQRTGSGQPQHF
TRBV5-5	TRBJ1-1	CASTLTTVGEAFF
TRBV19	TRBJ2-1	CASSMSQYREQFF
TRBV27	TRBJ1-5	CASSPLGQGNNQPQHF
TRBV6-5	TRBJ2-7	CASRPGQGVYEQYF
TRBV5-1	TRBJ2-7	CASSPSTGSSYEQYF
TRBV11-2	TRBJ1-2	CASSSDRGLGYTF
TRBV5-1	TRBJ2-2	CASSYTLDRNTGELFF
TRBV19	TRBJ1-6	CASSNRAGSGSPLHF
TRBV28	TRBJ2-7	CASSSILRDRGGREQYF
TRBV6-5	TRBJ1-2	CASSPVGTGYGYTF
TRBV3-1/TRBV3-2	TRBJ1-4	CASSRGDSSNEKLFF
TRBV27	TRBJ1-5	CASSHLDWQGNQPQHF
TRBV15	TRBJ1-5	CATAGSNQPQHF
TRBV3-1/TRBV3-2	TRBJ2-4	CASSQSIRGAENIQYF
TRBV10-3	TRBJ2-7	CAISDSDNYEQYF
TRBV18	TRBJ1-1	CASSLNRNTEAFF
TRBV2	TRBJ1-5	CASRYDTGTQPQHF
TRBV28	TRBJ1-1	CATGREAFF
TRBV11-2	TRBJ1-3	CASSLGTGPGNTIYF
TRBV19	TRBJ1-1	CASYGGNTEAFF
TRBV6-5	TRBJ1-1	CASSLTGRKSEAFF